What follows is one TCR beta chain and its context. This clonotype has more than one count but fewer than ten. There is no known antigen for this receptor. No quality values exist for individual bases; no much larger clone is one base distant. Taken from the germline V gene, the CDR1 and CDR2 loops are SQVTM and ANQGSEA. The CDR3 contains 12 residues, cysteine and phenylalanine counted. Just CDR3 DNA is preserved here, 36 bases in frame from base 1. A distance of 7 bases separates the germline ends of V and J, which lose 3 bases and 4 bases respectively. This sample was included in a study of blood T cells in healthy people across ages (dated by TCRdb to about 2015). At the level of the whole study: In model experiments, template switching captured roughly one uniquely barcoded TCR beta cDNA molecule for every two T cells. The study measured age-related changes in TCR beta repertoire diversity using deep sequencing normalized with unique cDNA molecular identifiers. The donors were divided into four age groups: young (average around 17 years), middle-aged (approximately 42), aged (about 61) and long-lived (about 90). To avoid experimental bias, donors of different ages were distributed randomly across sequencing lanes. Two additional independent replicas of 1 million unique cDNA reads from the same blood draw were analyzed for two donors (one aged 18 to 30 and one aged 80 or older). What the authors observed across the whole study: Observed TCR beta diversity per million T cells fell roughly linearly with age, and a significant reduction was already apparent by age around 36. The long-lived group showed more naive CD4+ T cells, fewer expanded clones and increased TCR diversity than the aged group, suggesting age selection. Estimates of total diversity based on one million sequenced T cells were regarded as lower bounds and as underestimates. A strong correlation was found between observed TCR beta diversity and the percentage of naive T cells measured by flow cytometry. Bulk unsorted PBMC profiling prevented conclusive comparison of naive and antigen-experienced compartments. Donor CMV infection status was unknown, potentially confounding age-related changes in expanded clonotypes.

Preparation of the library involved 5' RACE. TCRdb records Illumina HiSeq 2500 as the sequencer. A second PCR of 7 to 11 cycles was performed with a sample-barcoded 5' primer and a J-beta primer mix. A unique molecular identifier was introduced onto each TCR beta cDNA molecule by a template-switch 5' adaptor carrying 12 random nucleotides. Each sample yielded at least 2.5 million CDR3-containing paired-end reads. The Mint cDNA synthesis kit, primed by a TRBC-specific oligonucleotide, was used to synthesize first-strand cDNA from all RNA. After uracil-DNA glycosylase treatment, a first 18-cycle PCR used universal primers M1SS and BC2_uni_R on all cDNA. The published analysis was carried out like this. Normalization of each sample was performed by random selection of 1 million high-quality reads, each carrying a distinct molecular identifier. Instead of being binned into consensus sequences, reads that shared molecular identifiers were thrown out. MiTCR, run with a Q25 quality threshold and the strictest error-elimination algorithm, handled CDR3 identification, clonotype clustering and error correction. A nonparametric unseen species model with Euler transformation was used to estimate a lower bound on total TCR beta diversity. Using fastp trimming at Q25 and MiXCR clonotype assembly, TCRdb reanalyzed the public sequencing data and kept in-frame beta chains. For every CDR3 protein sequence, its rows merge into one entry that carries the most common genes and DNA. Clone size and V and J calls follow TCRdb, not the original study. The sample includes around 320,000 distinct CDR3 sequences, with 25% to 30% observed a single time. The ten biggest clones cover approximately 28% of the sample.

Donors were 40 or so systemically healthy Caucasian individuals from Russia aged roughly 6 to 95 years. Roughly 10 milliliters of peripheral blood were drawn from each donor into EDTA-treated Vacutainer tubes. Ficoll-Paque density-gradient centrifugation was used to isolate PBMCs, with at least 6 million obtained per sample. Trizol reagent was used to extract total RNA from PBMCs, with at least 5 micrograms per sample. For every donor, flow cytometry on a PBMC aliquot measured the percentage of naive CD45RAhigh/CD27high T cells. This TCR was recovered from a woman in her seventies in good health. This sequence uses TRBV29-1 and TRBJ1-3, with the D gene not clear enough to name. The sequencing sample was made of blood. The CDR3 region reads CSVEAGGNTIYF. The DNA sequence is given as TGCAGCGTTGAGGCAGGAGGAAACACCATATATTTT.